The next 7 T cell receptor beta chains were all read from a single sample in a study of blood T cell repertoires in COVID-19. Assay: immunoSEQ multiplex PCR; the TCRdb copy retains only in-frame clones and omits some. The repertoire includes 250,000 to 300,000 clones, over 75% of them detected once, and 0.7% to 0.85% sits in the top ten. Sequencing input: peripheral blood. These receptors were obtained from a woman in her twenties or thirties with acute or convalescent COVID-19.

The chain uses TRBV3-1 (or the pseudogene TRBV3-2) and TRBJ2-5, with 8 bases that match TRBD2. This CDR3 has 15 residues. The germline V gene encodes CDR1 LGHDT and CDR2 YNNKEL (reference sequence). V was pared by 3 bases and J by 1 base, with 4 bases of the junction left unmatched. The CDR3 spells CASSHSGGTQETQYF. The CDR3 bases are TGTGCCAGCAGCCACTCGGGAGGGACCCAAGAGACCCAGTACTTC.

CDR3 sequence reads: CASSLAAGIWNEQFF. The CDR3 DNA is TGTGCCAGCAGCTTAGCGGCGGGGATATGGAATGAGCAGTTCTTC. The rearrangement joins TRBV11-3 to TRBJ2-1; TRBD2 might be the D (6 bases). Trimming cost V 1 base and J 7 bases, with 14 bases left between them. CDR3 length equals 15 residues. The germline V gene encodes CDR1 SGHNT and CDR2 YENEEA.

The gene calls are TRBV5-8 and TRBJ2-7, with TRBD1 matching over 9 bases. This CDR3 spans 15 amino acids. Trimming at V came to 2 bases and at J to 3 bases, leaving 6 bases not matched to a gene. Per germline, CDR1 SGHTS and CDR2 YDEGEE. CDR3: CASSLGTGKNYEQYF. The DNA of the CDR3 is TGTGCCAGCAGCTTAGGGACAGGGAAAAACTACGAGCAGTACTTC.

The chain combines TRBV27 with TRBJ1-6; possibly TRBD1 for D (5 bases). Trimming took off 3 bases at V and 7 bases at J, with 13 bases between the two ends. CDR3 length equals 15 residues. Germline CDR1 reads MNHEY; CDR2 reads SMNVEV (reference sequence). CDR3 region: CASSFQAGFNSPLHF. As DNA, the CDR3 is TGTGCCAGCAGTTTTCAAGCAGGGTTCAATTCACCCCTCCACTTT.

This clone was seen a few times. The V and J genes are TRBV5-6 and TRBJ1-4; 9 bases map to TRBD1. This CDR3 comprises 14 residues. Trimming cost V 3 bases and J 8 bases; bases outside gene matches: 5. Germline loops: CDR1 SGHDT, CDR2 YYEEEE. The CDR3 spells CASSWGTGREKLFF. The CDR3 nucleotides read TGTGCCAGCAGCTGGGGGACAGGGCGAGAAAAACTGTTTTTT.

The genes are TRBV9 and TRBJ2-7; 10 positions match TRBD1. The CDR3 consists of 16 residues. The germline CDR1 and CDR2 sequences are SGDLS and YYNGEE. J lost 4 bases, V lost 4 bases, and 11 bases had no gene match. The CDR3 DNA is TGTGCCAGCAGCCCTAGGACAGGGGGATTAGAATACGAGCAGTACTTC. Its translation: CASSPRTGGLEYEQYF. Complete variable domain (other parts from reference TRBV9 and TRBJ2-7): DSGVTQTPKHLITATGQRVTLRCSPRSGDLSVYWYQQSLDQGLQFLIQYYNGEERAKGNILERFSAQQFPDLHSELNLSSLELGDSALYFCASSPRTGGLEYEQYFGPGTRLTVT.

About this clone: Different DNA sequences within this sample yield the same CDR3. V gene TRBV4-3 combines with J gene TRBJ2-7; TRBD2 is a possible D gene (5 bases). With 2 bases removed from V and 0 bases from J, the gap between germline ends came to 8 bases. The CDR3 is made up of 14 amino acids. The germline CDR1 and CDR2 sequences are LGHNA and YSLEER. CDR3 sequence reads: CASSQRTGSYEQYF. As DNA, the CDR3 is TGCGCCAGCAGCCAAAGGACTGGCTCCTACGAGCAGTACTTC.